This T cell receptor (beta chain) was obtained from a study of response to subunit inactivated influenza vaccine. Study-wide results and caveats: Authors suggested seasonal influenza vaccinations each recruit few new T cells.

Trimming removed 5 bases at V and 1 base at J, with 11 bases between. Germline lookup yields CDR1 DFQATT and CDR2 SNEGSKA (reference sequence). The CDR3 contains 13 residues. This clonotype was seen many times. Its antigen remains unidentified. TCRdb processed the RT-PCR reads anew with MiXCR; each CDR3 protein has one entry. The repertoire holds around 470,000 distinct CDR3 sequences, with 6% to 9% as singletons. This TCR came from a man aged 50 to 69 who received an inactivated influenza vaccine. Sequenced here: PBMCs from blood, sampled around 25 months after vaccination. This sequence joins TRBV20-1 and TRBJ2-5; D remains ambiguous. CDR3 DNA: TGCAGTGCTCGCCCGTGGAGCCAAGAGACCCAGTACTTC. Translation gives CSARPWSQETQYF.